A single sample is the source of the 22 T cell receptor beta chains below, sequenced in a study of CD8 T cells in Susac syndrome (dated by TCRdb to the late 2010s). The method was the immunoSEQ multiplex PCR assay. RNA was extracted using the RNeasy kit, and roughly 0.5 to 1 microgram was reverse transcribed with random hexamers. In-frame beta chains were kept once TCRdb had trimmed the public reads at Q25 with fastp and called clones with MiXCR. One record per CDR3 amino acid sequence lists the most common genes and DNA. The sample yields around 80,000 distinct CDR3 sequences; roughly 92% were counted once. The ten largest clones represent 0.45% to 0.55% of the sample. Sequencing was performed on CD8+ T cells from PBMCs. These receptors were collected from a human donor with Susac syndrome.

The chain employs TRBV19 and TRBJ1-1; no reliable D call. Germline loops: CDR1 LNHDA, CDR2 SQIVND (reference sequence). Trimming left V 2 bases short and J 3 bases short, with 22 bases between. This CDR3 is built from 18 residues. The CDR3 nucleotides are TGTGCCAGTAGTATACGGTCCAGGACCCCGGGGAGTGACACTGAAGCTTTCTTT. It encodes CASSIRSRTPGSDTEAFF.

The chain uses TRBV14 and TRBJ2-2; tentatively, D is TRBD1 (7 bases). V lost 4 bases, J lost 5 bases, and 14 bases lay in between. The CDR3 is 15 residues long. Germline CDR1 reads SGHDN; CDR2 reads FVKESK. For the CDR3, the DNA is TGTGCCAGCAGCCCATGGACAGGAGGGACCGGGGAGCTGTTTTTT. Translation: CASSPWTGGTGELFF.

This clonotype was counted between two and nine times. V usage is TRBV4-3 and J usage is TRBJ2-7; TRBD1 matches 9 bases. The germline gives CDR1 LGHNA, CDR2 YSLEER. CDR3 length equals 16 residues. The junction had 13 bases not matched to a gene; V was cut back by 4 bases and J by 6 bases. CDR3 sequence (DNA): TGCGCCAGCAGCCCGCGCGCTATACAGGGGGCAGGCGAGCAGTACTTC. Residues: CASSPRAIQGAGEQYF.

The CDR3 region has the DNA TGTGCCAGCACCCATTTTGACAATGAGCAGTTCTTC. Translating gives CASTHFDNEQFF. The J gene is TRBJ2-1, the V gene TRBV11-2; D call uncertain. Per germline, CDR1 SGHAT and CDR2 FQNNGV. The CDR3 has 12 amino acids. Trimming removed 7 bases at V and 5 bases at J, with 9 bases between.

The chain recombines TRBV27 with TRBJ2-5, with 8 bases identical to TRBD1. The CDR3 totals 13 residues. Germline V gene lookup returns CDR1 MNHEY and CDR2 SMNVEV (reference sequence). The ends lost 6 bases at V and 5 bases at J; junction bases unmatched: 5. CDR3 DNA: TGTGCCAGCAGCCAGGGGGCGGGGGAGACCCAGTACTTC. Translating gives CASSQGAGETQYF.

This sequence joins TRBV30 and TRBJ2-2, with TRBD1 matching over 8 bases. Trimming cost V 0 bases and J 3 bases; bases outside gene matches: 9. The germline V gene encodes CDR1 GTSNPN and CDR2 SVGIG (reference sequence). The CDR3 is made up of 17 amino acids. The CDR3 DNA follows: TGTGCCTGGAGTGTAGTTCCGGCGACAGGGGACACCGGGGAGCTGTTTTTT. It specifies CAWSVVPATGDTGELFF.

The V call is TRBV11-2, the J call TRBJ2-7; D is ambiguous. Germline V lookup: CDR1 SGHAT, CDR2 FQNNGV. Trimming shortened V by 5 bases and J by 1 base, and 21 bases separated the two germline ends. This CDR3 has 17 amino acids. CDR3 region: CASSQTNLRRISYEQYF. Written as DNA, the CDR3 is TGTGCCAGCAGCCAAACGAACCTTAGACGGATTTCCTACGAGCAGTACTTC. Full variable domain (remainder filled in from reference TRBV11-2 and TRBJ2-7): EAGVAQSPRYKIIEKRQSVAFWCNPISGHATLYWYQQILGQGPKLLIQFQNNGVVDDSQLPKDRFSAERLKGVDSTLKIQPAKLEDSAVYLCASSQTNLRRISYEQYFGPGTRLTVT.

This rearrangement joins TRBV2 to TRBJ1-6, with 11 bases aligning to TRBD1. This CDR3 contains 17 residues. J was trimmed by 4 bases and V by 6 bases; bases with no gene match: 8. Per the germline V gene, CDR1 is SNHLY and CDR2 is FYNNEI. The CDR3 sequence is CASRSKGQGVYNSPLHF. For the CDR3, the DNA is TGTGCCAGCAGATCTAAGGGACAGGGGGTGTATAATTCACCCCTCCACTTT.

The CDR3 spells CASSPSVGSTDTQYF. The CDR3 nucleotides are TGTGCCAGCAGTCCCTCAGTAGGAAGCACAGATACGCAGTATTTT. The V gene is TRBV27, the J gene TRBJ2-3; unclear D gene. The germline CDR1 and CDR2 sequences are MNHEY and SMNVEV (reference sequence). The V and J ends lost 5 bases and 0 bases respectively, with 12 bases between them. CDR3 length: 15 amino acids.

V and J are TRBV2 and TRBJ1-5; tentative D call: TRBD1 (5 bases). The CDR3 is 14 amino acids. From germline, CDR1 is SNHLY and CDR2 FYNNEI. V was trimmed by 11 bases and J by 3 bases, leaving 17 bases between them. The CDR3 is CAGASGQLNQPQHF. CDR3 nucleotide sequence: TGTGCCGGAGCATCAGGGCAACTCAATCAGCCCCAGCATTTT.

The gene calls are TRBV27 and TRBJ2-5; D not certain. The ends were cut back, 9 bases at V and 3 bases at J, with 11 bases in the middle. Germline loops: CDR1 MNHEY, CDR2 SMNVEV (reference sequence). The CDR3 is 12 residues long. CDR3 region: CASGADEETQYF. In nucleotides, the CDR3 is TGTGCCAGTGGCGCGGACGAAGAGACCCAGTACTTC.

The gene calls are TRBV7-2 and TRBJ1-2; D unresolved. V was shortened by 1 base and J by 1 base, with 13 bases between the two germline ends. CDR1 is SGHTA and CDR2 is FQGNSA in the germline V gene. The CDR3 contains 16 residues. CDR3 in DNA: TGTGCCAGCAGCTTAGTTGGTGGAGATATTAACTATGGCTACACCTTC. Encoded protein: CASSLVGGDINYGYTF. Full variable domain (rest looked up from reference TRBV7-2 and TRBJ1-2): GAGVSQSPSNKVTEKGKDVELRCDPISGHTALYWYRQSLGQGLEFLIYFQGNSAPDKSGLPSDRFSAERTGGSVSTLTIQRTQQEDSAVYLCASSLVGGDINYGYTFGSGTRLTVV.

The V call is TRBV5-6, the J call TRBJ2-5; maybe TRBD2 (6 bases). CDR1 and CDR2 (germline): SGHDT, YYEEEE. With 2 bases removed from V and 1 base from J, the gap between germline ends came to 15 bases. The CDR3 is 16 residues long. The CDR3 here is CASSFTYGGGQETQYF. In nucleotides, the CDR3 is TGTGCCAGCAGCTTTACGTACGGGGGAGGCCAAGAGACCCAGTACTTC.

The V gene is TRBV9, the J gene TRBJ2-4; D is undetermined. The germline V and J ends were trimmed by 4 bases and 3 bases, with 14 bases remaining between them. This CDR3 is built from 15 residues. Germline assignment: CDR1 SGDLS and CDR2 YYNGEE. This CDR3 reads CASSSPAVGKNIQYF. The CDR3 DNA reads as TGTGCCAGCAGCTCCCCGGCGGTCGGCAAAAACATTCAGTACTTC.

The chain has TRBV12-3 or TRBV12-4 and TRBJ2-5, with TRBD2 matching over 7 bases. The CDR3 has 14 amino acids. V lost 5 bases, J lost 5 bases, and 8 bases stayed unmatched. The chain's CDR3 is CASSTIGLDETQYF. The CDR3 DNA reads TGTGCCAGCAGTACGATCGGACTAGATGAGACCCAGTACTTC.

This chain links TRBV6-2 or TRBV6-3 with TRBJ1-1; TRBD1 is a possible D gene (6 bases). V was pared by 5 bases and J by 4 bases, with 14 bases between. From germline, CDR1 is MNHEY and CDR2 SVGEGT. This CDR3 is 14 amino acids long. CDR3 DNA: TGTGCCAGCAGTGCACTCAGGGGTAGCACTGAAGCTTTCTTT. Its protein is CASSALRGSTEAFF.

This clonotype was counted only a few times. J is TRBJ2-7 and V is TRBV5-1, with D uncertain. Between the trimmed V and J ends, which lost 2 bases and 0 bases, there was a span of 9 bases. This CDR3 contains 14 residues. Germline V lookup: CDR1 SGHRS, CDR2 YFSETQ. CDR3 coding DNA: TGCGCCAGCAGCTTTCTGCCTGACTCCTACGAGCAGTACTTC. Its protein is CASSFLPDSYEQYF. Full variable domain (rest looked up from reference TRBV5-1 and TRBJ2-7): KAGVTQTPRYLIKTRGQQVTLSCSPISGHRSVSWYQQTPGQGLQFLFEYFSETQRNKGNFPGRFSGRQFSNSRSEMNVSTLELGDSALYLCASSFLPDSYEQYFGPGTRLTVT.

This clonotype was seen only once. V is TRBV2 and J is TRBJ2-7; the D gene could be TRBD1 or TRBD2 (5 bases each). From germline, CDR1 is SNHLY and CDR2 FYNNEI. The CDR3 has 13 amino acids. The V end was cut by 7 bases, the J end by 0 bases, with 10 bases between. For the CDR3, the DNA is TGTGCCAGCACCAGGGACCGCTCCTACGAGCAGTACTTC. Translating gives CASTRDRSYEQYF.

This chain connects TRBV19 to TRBJ1-2; no clear D gene. CDR1 and CDR2 from the germline V gene are LNHDA and SQIVND (reference sequence). The CDR3 is 13 amino acids. Trimming took 3 bases from V and 6 from J, leaving 11 bases between them. The CDR3 DNA sequence: TGTGCCAGTAGTATTGGCAGAAGCGATGGCTACACCTTC. Amino acid sequence: CASSIGRSDGYTF.

The V gene is TRBV9, the J gene TRBJ2-2, with a tentative D call TRBD2 (6 bases). Germline-derived CDR1 and CDR2 are SGDLS and YYNGEE. The CDR3 length is 16 residues. Deletions cut 0 bases from V and 0 bases from J, with 9 bases between. The CDR3 reads CASSVEEGPNTGELFF. The CDR3 nucleotides read TGTGCCAGCAGCGTAGAGGAGGGCCCGAACACCGGGGAGCTGTTTTTT.

This clonotype has a handful of counts. The chain links TRBV9 to TRBJ2-7; the D gene is possibly TRBD2 (5 bases). V lost 4 bases and J lost 1, with 12 bases in between. The CDR3 extends over 14 amino acids. CDR1 and CDR2 (germline): SGDLS, YYNGEE. The CDR3: CASSPRGSSYEQYF. The DNA of the CDR3 is TGTGCCAGCAGCCCGCGCGGGTCTTCCTACGAGCAGTACTTC. Filled out from reference TRBV9 and TRBJ2-7, the complete variable domain reads DSGVTQTPKHLITATGQRVTLRCSPRSGDLSVYWYQQSLDQGLQFLIQYYNGEERAKGNILERFSAQQFPDLHSELNLSSLELGDSALYFCASSPRGSSYEQYFGPGTRLTVT.

V usage is TRBV20-1 and J usage is TRBJ2-3; maybe TRBD2 (7 bases). CDR3 length: 15 amino acids. V was shortened by 1 base and J by 5 bases, with 16 bases between the two germline ends. The V gene's germline CDR1 is DFQATT and CDR2 SNEGSKA (reference sequence). In DNA, the CDR3 is TGCAGTGCTAGAGGATGGGGGGGCGAGAAAGATACGCAGTATTTT. Its protein is CSARGWGGEKDTQYF.